The rows below give T cell receptor beta chains drawn from one sample of a study of vaccination and CD4 T cells after COVID-19. One entry per CDR3 protein, called by TCRdb with MiXCR from the PCR reads. The table has 20,000 or so distinct CDR3 sequences, about 60% seen once; the top ten hold approximately 1.1%. Sequences were derived from CD4+ T cells from blood, sampled before SARS-CoV-2 vaccination. The receptors originated from a human donor who had recovered from COVID-19. Each CDR3 is given with its conserved first and last residue. Fields, in order: J gene, clone size, V gene, D gene, CDR3 DNA, CDR3 protein. The D gene is left open where the match is weak. Rows give clone size only sometimes, using once, few, many, or a class for an expanded clone.

>TRBJ1-6|few|TRBV7-2|-
TGTGCCAGCAGCTTATTGGGAAGGGGTTCACCCCTCCACTTT
CASSLLGRGSPLHF
>TRBJ2-5|-|TRBV20-1|TRBD1
TGCAGTGCTTCGGGACAGAACCAAGAGACCCAGTACTTC
CSASGQNQETQYF
>TRBJ2-1|few|TRBV7-3|-
TGTGCCAGCAGCTTAACTAGCGACGACAATGAGCAGTTCTTC
CASSLTSDDNEQFF
>TRBJ1-5|few|TRBV2|TRBD1
TGTGCCAGCAGGTCCGGGACAGTAGGACAGCCCCAGCATTTT
CASRSGTVGQPQHF
>TRBJ2-5|-|TRBV6-1|TRBD1
TGTGCCAGCAGTGACAGGGGGCGGTCTGGGGAGACCCAGTACTTC
CASSDRGRSGETQYF
>TRBJ1-2|-|TRBV6-1|-
TGTGCCAGCACCAAGAGACACCTACTGGAACTCATTAACTATGGCTACACCTTC
CASTKRHLLELINYGYTF
>TRBJ1-5|-|TRBV15|TRBD1
TGTGCCACCAGCAGAAGACAGGGGGATCAGCCCCAGCATTTT
CATSRRQGDQPQHF
>TRBJ1-5|few|TRBV7-6|-
TGTGCCAGCAGCCAATTCTCCCGGGACACCGTAAATCAGCCCCAGCATTTT
CASSQFSRDTVNQPQHF
>TRBJ2-3|-|TRBV18|-
TGTGCCAGCTCACCAAACAGCACAGATACGCAGTATTTT
CASSPNSTDTQYF
>TRBJ1-1|-|TRBV7-9|-
TGTGCCAGCAGCCGCGCATCCAGCATGAACACTGAAGCTTTCTTT
CASSRASSMNTEAFF
>TRBJ2-3|few|TRBV6-1|TRBD2
TGTGCCGCGGACCTAGCGGGAGGGCCCAGCACAGATACGCAGTATTTT
CAADLAGGPSTDTQYF
>TRBJ2-7|-|TRBV25-1|-
TGTGCCAGCAGTGAAGTTCTAGCAGAGACCTACGAGCAGTACTTC
CASSEVLAETYEQYF
>TRBJ2-7|-|TRBV20-1|TRBD1
TGCAGTGCTAGAGGAGGGGGCAGCTCCTACGAGCAGTACTTC
CSARGGGSSYEQYF
>TRBJ2-1|few|TRBV7-2|TRBD2
TGTGCCAGCAGTAGTCCTAGCGGGAGGAGTGAGCAGTTCTTC
CASSSPSGRSEQFF
>TRBJ2-7|-|TRBV27|TRBD2
TGTGCCAGCAGTGCCGGCGGGACTAAAGGCGAGCAGTACTTC
CASSAGGTKGEQYF
>TRBJ1-5|-|TRBV20-1|TRBD1
TGCAATGCTAGTCGCGCGGGACAGGGTCTCGATAGCAATCAGCCCCAGCATTTT
CNASRAGQGLDSNQPQHF
>TRBJ2-3|-|TRBV28|-
TGTGCCAGCAAGCCCCCTGCGGACACAGATACGCAGTATTTT
CASKPPADTDTQYF
>TRBJ2-3|-|TRBV11-2|TRBD2
TGTGCCAGCAGACCAAGCGGGAGGGATACAGATACGCAGTATTTT
CASRPSGRDTDTQYF
>TRBJ1-1|-|TRBV11-2|-
TGTGCCAGCAGCTTGGCCGGGGATGGTACTGAAGCTTTCTTT
CASSLAGDGTEAFF
>TRBJ1-1|-|TRBV20-1|TRBD1
TGCAGTGCTAGAGTAAGCAGGGGGATTACTGAAGCTTTCTTT
CSARVSRGITEAFF
>TRBJ2-1|-|TRBV6-2/TRBV6-3|-
TGTGCCAGCAGTTACTGGCTAGGGGGAGAAGAGCAGTTCTTC
CASSYWLGGEEQFF
>TRBJ2-2|-|TRBV7-3|TRBD2
TGTGCCAGCAGCGAGCTAGCGGGGACCCTGAACACCGGGGAGCTGTTTTTT
CASSELAGTLNTGELFF
>TRBJ1-6|-|TRBV27|-
TGTGCCAGCAGTCCCGGGCCTCAGATCCCCCCACCTAGCTCCTATAATTCACCCCTCCACTTT
CASSPGPQIPPPSSYNSPLHF
>TRBJ1-3|-|TRBV7-2|TRBD1
TGTGTTTCCGGACAGGACTCTGGAAACACCATATATTTT
CVSGQDSGNTIYF
>TRBJ2-3|-|TRBV28|TRBD1
TGTGCCAGCGGACCCGACCGGACAGGGTTGGGCACAGATACGCAGTATTTT
CASGPDRTGLGTDTQYF
>TRBJ2-5|few|TRBV7-9|-
TGTGCCAGCAGCTTAGATCAGATGGGGACCCAGTACTTC
CASSLDQMGTQYF
>TRBJ2-2|-|TRBV19|TRBD2
TGTGCCAGTAGTAGCTCCCACCTAGCGGGGACGAACACCGGGGAGCTGTTTTTT
CASSSSHLAGTNTGELFF
>TRBJ2-2|-|TRBV20-1|TRBD2
TGCAGTGCATCAGCGGGAGTGGACACCGGGGAGCTGTTTTTT
CSASAGVDTGELFF
>TRBJ1-6|few|TRBV6-5|-
TGTGCCAGCAGTTTATCCCGGGCCCCGGGCACCCTCCACTTT
CASSLSRAPGTLHF
>TRBJ2-6|few|TRBV7-2|-
TGTGCCAGCAGCTCCCCAGGGGCCAACGTCCTGACTTTC
CASSSPGANVLTF
>TRBJ2-3|-|TRBV15|-
TGTGCCACCAGCAGGCCCCTTGGGGCGGCCTCCGGTAATACGCAGTATTTT
CATSRPLGAASGNTQYF
>TRBJ2-2|-|TRBV5-8|-
TGTGCCACCAAGAGGGGGTACACCGGGGAGCTGTTTTTT
CATKRGYTGELFF
>TRBJ2-7|few|TRBV12-3/TRBV12-4|-
TGTGCCAGCAGTTTGGGCTACGAGCAGTACTTC
CASSLGYEQYF
>TRBJ1-1|-|TRBV15|-
TGTGCCACCAGCGGTATGAACACTGAAGCTTTCTTT
CATSGMNTEAFF
>TRBJ1-2|few|TRBV7-3|TRBD1
TGTGCCAGCAGCCCTACGGGGGACAGGGGCCGGTGCACCTTC
CASSPTGDRGRCTF
>TRBJ2-3|-|TRBV27|TRBD2
TGTGCCAGCAGCCGACGACTAGCGTCTAGCACAGATACGCAGTATTTT
CASSRRLASSTDTQYF
>TRBJ2-7|-|TRBV6-2/TRBV6-3|TRBD2
TGTGCCAGCAGTTACTTGGGACTATCCTTCTACGAGCAGTACTTC
CASSYLGLSFYEQYF
>TRBJ1-2|-|TRBV7-9|-
TGTGCCAGCAGCTCCAGGGATAGGTTCGATGGCTACACCTTC
CASSSRDRFDGYTF
>TRBJ2-3|once|TRBV12-1|-
TGTGCCAGCAGCTATATCGGAGACGGGGTACCCACAGATACGCAGTATTTT
CASSYIGDGVPTDTQYF
>TRBJ1-5|-|TRBV4-1|-
TGCGCCAGCAGCTGGGAGGGCTTTAGCAATCAGCCCCAGCATTTT
CASSWEGFSNQPQHF
>TRBJ2-7|-|TRBV28|-
TGTGCCAGCAGTTTAGGGTCGTGGGAGCAGTACTTC
CASSLGSWEQYF
>TRBJ2-7|-|TRBV6-1|-
TGTGCCAGCAGTACCGACCAGTACTTGCCGCACTTC
CASSTDQYLPHF
>TRBJ2-5|-|TRBV11-2|TRBD2
TGTGCCAGCCGCCTGGGAGGGTTTGAGACCCAGTACTTC
CASRLGGFETQYF
>TRBJ2-7|few|TRBV6-1|TRBD2
TGTGCCACGGGGACTAGCGGGATATACGAGCAGTACTTC
CATGTSGIYEQYF
>TRBJ1-1|-|TRBV6-5|TRBD1
TGTGCCAGCAGTTACTCGACAGGGCCCACTGAAGCTTTCTTT
CASSYSTGPTEAFF
>TRBJ1-5|-|TRBV6-5|-
TGTGCCAGCAGTTCGGACAAGAGCAATCAGCCCCAGCATTTT
CASSSDKSNQPQHF
>TRBJ2-5|few|TRBV20-1|TRBD1
TGCAGTGCTACCATCAGGGGGCCACGAGAGACCCAGTACTTC
CSATIRGPRETQYF